A single sample is the source of the 25 T cell receptor beta chains below, sequenced in a study of tumor-infiltrating lymphocytes in primary liver carcinoma. For blood RNA, unsorted whole blood served as the source, and germline DNA was extracted too. With roughly 540 ng total RNA as template and a constant-region primer, TCR beta cDNA was made. Investigators got TCR beta libraries out of three nested multiplex PCR rounds, done with slightly modified ARM-PCR. A C-beta reverse primer and TRBV1-TRBV30 forward primers served in each of the first two PCR rounds, at ten to eleven cycles apiece. TCRdb recomputed calls from the multiplex PCR reads with MiXCR, one row per CDR3 protein. The repertoire consists of 300,000 to 400,000 distinct CDR3 sequences, with less than 65% occurring once and the leading ten covering about 6.3%. Sequenced material: peripheral blood. Receptors were obtained from a man aged 40-49 years with primary liver carcinoma and hepatitis B virus infection.

The chain links TRBV6-5 to TRBJ2-7; 8 bases line up with TRBD1. This CDR3 has 15 residues. Trimming at V came to 0 bases and at J to 7 bases, leaving 8 bases not matched to a gene. Germline V gene sequence: CDR1 MNHEY, CDR2 SVGAGI. The CDR3 region has the DNA TGTGCCAGCAGTTACTCCGTGACAGGGGATTGGGAGCAGTACTTC. Translating it yields CASSYSVTGDWEQYF.

This clonotype appeared many times. The chain couples TRBV6-2 or TRBV6-3 to TRBJ1-2, with 8 bases lining up with TRBD1. J lost 4 bases, V lost 8 bases, and 12 bases had no gene match. CDR3 size: 15 residues. Germline CDR1 and CDR2: MNHEY and SVGEGT. The chain's CDR3 is CASRAMDRARYGYTF. CDR3 in DNA: TGTGCCAGCCGCGCCATGGACAGGGCCCGCTATGGCTACACCTTC.

About this clonotype: At one boundary the junction diverges from the germline segment, which might be a read error. The chain couples TRBV11-2 to TRBJ2-7; TRBD1 matches at 9 bases. From germline, CDR1 is SGHAT and CDR2 FQNNGV. The CDR3 contains 15 residues. The CDR3 nucleotides are TGTGCCAGCGGCTTCGAGGACAGGGGAGGCTACGAGCACTACTTC. As protein: CASGFEDRGGYEHYF.

On this clonotype itself: This likely comes from a read error, as the CDR3 has no conserved phenylalanine or tryptophan at its end. The chain uses TRBV6-1 and TRBJ1-1; possibly TRBD1 for D (5 bases). V lost 6 bases and J 4 bases, leaving 12 bases between the germline ends. The CDR3 spans 13 residues. CDR1 and CDR2 from the germline V gene are MNHNS and SASEGT. CDR3 amino acids: CASSAGRTTEAFL. The CDR3, as DNA: TGTGCCAGCAGCGCAGGGCGTACCACTGAAGCTTTCCTT.

Remarks on this clonotype: The conserved closing phenylalanine or tryptophan is absent in this CDR3, likely reflecting a read error. The chain recombines TRBV29-1 with TRBJ2-5, with TRBD1 as a possible D gene (5 bases). Germline V lookup: CDR1 SQVTM, CDR2 ANQGSEA. This CDR3 has 13 amino acids. V gave up 7 bases and J gave up 2 bases, with 14 bases separating them. CDR3 DNA sequence: TGCAGCGGGCTTATTACAGGACAAGAGACCCAGTACCTC. It encodes CSGLITGQETQYL.

This chain joins TRBV5-6 and TRBJ2-7; D may be TRBD1 (6 bases). V was cut by 4 bases and J by 3 bases, with 11 bases left in between. The CDR3 is made up of 13 amino acids. Looked up from germline, CDR1 is SGHDT and CDR2 is YYEEEE. The CDR3: CASSLGHGYEQYF. CDR3 DNA: TGTGCCAGCAGCCTGGGACACGGCTACGAGCAGTACTTC. Full variable domain (outside the CDR3, taken from reference TRBV5-6 and TRBJ2-7): DAGVTQSPTHLIKTRGQQVTLRCSPKSGHDTVSWYQQALGQGPQFIFQYYEEEERQRGNFPDRFSGHQFPNYSSELNVNALLLGDSALYLCASSLGHGYEQYFGPGTRLTVT.

Only one count was recorded for this clonotype. It may be a read error: a sequence one base away is much more abundant. V usage is TRBV4-1 and J usage is TRBJ2-3, with 10 bases that match TRBD2. Germline CDR1 MGHRA, CDR2 YSYEKL. CDR3 length: 16 amino acids. V lost 3 bases and J lost 2; bases outside the gene matches: 5. CDR3 in DNA: TGCGCCAGCAGCCACCCGGGACTAGCGTTCACAGATACGCAGTATTTT. Protein sequence: CASSHPGLAFTDTQYF.

This sequence joins TRBV6-5 and TRBJ2-2, with 13 bases aligning to TRBD2. Germline lookup yields CDR1 MNHEY and CDR2 SVGAGI. The J segment lost 7 bases and the V segment lost 10 bases, leaving 6 bases of the junction unmatched. This CDR3 region has 14 residues. The CDR3 region has the DNA TGTGCCACCGGGACTAGCGGGAAGGTCGGGGAGCTGTTTTTT. Its protein is CATGTSGKVGELFF.

The chain links TRBV11-2 to TRBJ2-6; perhaps TRBD1 as D (6 bases). V dropped 7 bases and J dropped 1 base, with 20 bases sitting between them. Per germline, CDR1 SGHAT and CDR2 FQNNGV. There are 18 residues in the CDR3. The DNA for the CDR3 is TGTGCCAGCATCCCTCTAGGGCAGGGGCGATCTGGGGCCAACGTCCTGACTTTC. Amino acid sequence: CASIPLGQGRSGANVLTF.

On this clonotype itself: At one end, the junction sequence differs from germline, possibly due to a read error. The chain joins TRBV4-1 to TRBJ2-4; D perhaps matches TRBD2 (5 bases). Per germline, CDR1 MGHRA and CDR2 YSYEKL. This CDR3 comprises 16 residues. CDR3 sequence: CASSQEIGLARNIQYF. The DNA for the CDR3 is TGCGCCAGCAGCCAAGAAATCGGGCTAGCCAGAAACATTCAGTACTTC.

About this clonotype itself: A read error may explain this, as a much larger clone is one base away. V is TRBV12-3 or TRBV12-4 and J is TRBJ2-4; no firm D call. V gave up 3 bases and J gave up 1 base, with 4 bases separating them. The CDR3 extends over 13 amino acids. The CDR3 DNA reads TGTGCCAGCAGTTTGCGGGCCAAAAACATTCAGTACTTC. This translates into CASSLRAKNIQYF.

Points on this clonotype: This may be a read error: a much more frequent sequence differs by one nucleotide. The chain has TRBV6-5 and TRBJ2-5; TRBD1 matches 9 bases. The CDR3 has 14 amino acids. CDR1 is MNHEY and CDR2 is SVGAGI in the germline V gene. Trimming cost V 10 bases and J 5 bases; bases outside gene matches: 11. In DNA, the CDR3 is TGTGCCACAGCCGCGGACAGGGGCCGGGAGACCCAGTACTTC. Amino acids: CATAADRGRETQYF.

Comments on this clonotype: A much larger clone differs by one base, so this may be a read error. This chain uses TRBV6-6 with TRBJ2-3; D gene ambiguous. Trimming pared 7 bases from V and 1 base from J, leaving 15 bases between. From germline, CDR1 is MNHNY and CDR2 SVGAGI (reference sequence). This CDR3 comprises 15 residues. The CDR3 protein is CASTPSGPGTDTQYF. CDR3 nucleotide sequence: TGTGCCAGCACTCCTTCCGGACCTGGCACAGATACGCAGTATTTT.

This chain links TRBV11-2 with TRBJ1-6; D is uncertain. Germline assignment: CDR1 SGHAT and CDR2 FQNNGV. The CDR3 is 15 residues long. Trimming took 4 bases from V and 8 from J, leaving 15 bases between them. The CDR3 DNA reads as TGTGCCAGCAGCTCCCGGGAGGGCCCATATTCACCCCTCCACTTT. Translation: CASSSREGPYSPLHF.

V and J are TRBV12-3 or TRBV12-4 and TRBJ2-3; D gene ambiguous. Deletions cut 8 bases from V and 2 bases from J, with 8 bases between. The CDR3 extends over 12 amino acids. In nucleotides, the CDR3 is TGTGCCAGCCGGCTGTACACAGATACGCAGTATTTT. It specifies CASRLYTDTQYF.

Note on this clonotype: A much larger clone lies one base from this, so it may be a read error. The J gene is TRBJ1-2, the V gene TRBV4-1; D is unresolved. The length of the CDR3 is 18 residues. V shed 4 bases and J shed 0 bases, with 21 bases lying between them. Germline V gives CDR1 MGHRA, CDR2 YSYEKL. The CDR3 DNA reads as TGCGCCAGCAGCCCAAAAAGAGAGGGAAAGGGTTCTAACTATGGCTACACCTTC. It specifies CASSPKREGKGSNYGYTF.

Concerning this clonotype: A much larger clone is a single base away; this may be a read error. The V call is TRBV29-1, the J call TRBJ2-7; D possibly corresponds to TRBD1 (6 bases). The V gene's germline CDR1 is SQVTM and CDR2 ANQGSEA. CDR3 length: 15 residues. The CDR3 spells CIVERGLDGSYEQYF. The DNA of the CDR3 is TGCATCGTTGAGAGGGGGTTAGATGGGTCCTACGAGCAGTACTTC.

This clonotype was seen ten or more times. The V call is TRBV6-6, the J call TRBJ1-5; no definite D call. Germline V gene sequence: CDR1 MNHNY, CDR2 SVGAGI (reference sequence). This CDR3 is 13 amino acids long. Trimming pared 2 bases from V and 4 bases from J, leaving 6 bases between. Here the CDR3 DNA reads TGTGCCAGCAGTTACGGGGAAAATCAGCCCCAGCATTTT. Amino acids: CASSYGENQPQHF.

For this clonotype: Compared with germline, one end of the junction differs, possibly owing to a read error. The rearrangement joins TRBV6-1 to TRBJ2-1, with 7 bases matching TRBD1. This CDR3 contains 15 residues. Germline CDR1 MNHNS, CDR2 SASEGT. CDR3 in DNA: TGTGCCTGCAGGACGACAGGGCAAACCTACAATGAGCAGTTCTTC. Its translation: CACRTTGQTYNEQFF.

This clonotype came up many times. This chain joins TRBV11-1 and TRBJ2-3; 12 positions agree with TRBD1. This CDR3 is 17 amino acids long. CDR1 and CDR2 (germline): SGHAT, FQDESV (reference sequence). The V and J ends lost 1 base and 7 bases, in that order; junction bases with no gene match: 9. The CDR3 region has the DNA TGTGCCAGCAGCTTAGAAGGTTTGGGACAGGGGGCAAATACGCAGTATTTT. Amino acids: CASSLEGLGQGANTQYF.

In its sample, this clonotype was seen a few times. This could be a read error, since a much larger clone is one nucleotide away. The chain carries TRBV6-6 and TRBJ2-3, with D possibly matching TRBD1 (5 bases). CDR1 is MNHNY and CDR2 is SVGAGI in the germline V gene (reference sequence). The CDR3 contains 13 residues. The chain's CDR3 is CASSYLTADTHYF. The CDR3 coding sequence is TGTGCCAGCAGTTACCTGACAGCAGATACGCATTATTTT.

Comment on this clonotype: One end of the junction is discordant with germline, which a read error may explain. V gene TRBV11-2 combines with J gene TRBJ2-3; D is ambiguous. The CDR3 extends over 13 amino acids. Germline V gene data show CDR1 as SGHAT and CDR2 as FQNNGV. This CDR3 reads CARSLEGTDTQYF. The DNA for the CDR3 is TGTGCCCGCAGCCTCGAGGGCACAGATACGCAGTATTTT.

In its sample, this clonotype was seen once. A much larger clone differs from this one at a single base, so this may be a read error. Likely a read error: the CDR3 ends without its conserved phenylalanine or tryptophan. V is TRBV5-6 and J is TRBJ1-1, with D hard to call. This CDR3 contains 15 residues. Germline loops: CDR1 SGHDT, CDR2 YYEEEE. Between the trimmed V and J ends, which lost 0 bases and 3 bases, there was a span of 12 bases. The DNA of the CDR3 is TGTGCCAGCAGCTTGGGCCGGGCTGGGGACACTGAAGCTTTCTCT. Translation: CASSLGRAGDTEAFS.

Written as DNA, the CDR3 is TGTGCCATCAGTGATAAGTGGGAGGACAATGAGCAGTTCTTC. It translates to CAISDKWEDNEQFF. This chain links TRBV10-3 with TRBJ2-1, with a tentative D call TRBD2 (6 bases). V lost 3 bases to trimming and J lost 5 bases, with 11 bases between them. Germline V gives CDR1 ENHRY, CDR2 SYGVKD. The length of the CDR3 is 14 residues.

About this clonotype itself: A read error is possible here, since a much larger clone lies one base away. The chain uses TRBV6-1 and TRBJ1-5, with D perhaps TRBD1 (6 bases). Germline values: CDR1 MNHNS, CDR2 SASEGT. This CDR3 has 15 amino acids. CDR3: CTSSEQWGGSQPQHF. The CDR3 nucleotides read TGTACCAGCAGTGAACAGTGGGGGGGCTCTCAGCCCCAGCATTTT.